The sequence of this T cell receptor (beta chain) was determined in a study of blood T cell repertoires in COVID-19. Generated by immunoSEQ multiplex PCR, the TCRdb table keeps only in-frame clones and is missing some. The sample carries 250,000 to 350,000 clones, roughly 86% recorded once. V lost 6 bases to trimming and J lost 6 bases; unmatched junction nucleotides: 7. CDR1 is MRHNA, CDR2 SNTAGT, per germline. This CDR3 region has 15 residues. The sequence derives from a woman aged 25 to 39 with COVID-19, enrolled during active disease. The chain combines TRBV6-4 with TRBJ2-1; 11 bases align to TRBD2. Specimen: peripheral blood. The CDR3 reads CASSETSGTANEQFF. CDR3 sequence (DNA): TGTGCCAGCAGCGAGACTAGCGGGACGGCCAATGAGCAGTTCTTC.